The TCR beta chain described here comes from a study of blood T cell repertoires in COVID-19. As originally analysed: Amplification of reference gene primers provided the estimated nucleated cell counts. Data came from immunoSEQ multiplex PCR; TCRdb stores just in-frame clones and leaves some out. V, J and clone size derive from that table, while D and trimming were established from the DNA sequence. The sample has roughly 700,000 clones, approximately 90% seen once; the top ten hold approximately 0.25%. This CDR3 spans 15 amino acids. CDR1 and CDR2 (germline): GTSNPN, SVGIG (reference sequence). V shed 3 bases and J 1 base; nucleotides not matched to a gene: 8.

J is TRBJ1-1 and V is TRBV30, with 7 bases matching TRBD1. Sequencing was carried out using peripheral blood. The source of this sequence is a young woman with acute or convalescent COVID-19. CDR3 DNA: TGTGCCTGGAGCGATATTAGGACAGGGAACACTGAAGCTTTCTTT. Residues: CAWSDIRTGNTEAFF.